Below, one T cell receptor (beta chain) is given with its context. Trimming pared 2 bases from V and 4 bases from J, leaving 18 bases between. The CDR3 contains 17 residues. The germline V gene has CDR1 KGHSH and CDR2 LQKENI. The data were obtained in a study of OX40 agonist ivuxolimab in advanced cancers. Study overall: The group had a mean age of roughly 65 years, ranged from 23 to 79, and was 80% to 85% male.

Sequencing was performed with immunoSEQ multiplex PCR; in TCRdb, only in-frame clones are kept and a portion is missing. This sample carries roughly 67,000 clones, 88% of them seen once, and the ten largest clones take about 4.8%. The V gene is TRBV18, the J gene TRBJ1-3; unclear D gene. The sequencing used CD4+ or CD8+ T cells sorted from blood, collected in a trial of the OX40 agonist ivuxolimab. The receptor comes from an adult with an advanced solid tumor such as melanoma, head and neck, liver or kidney cancer. The CDR3 DNA reads as TGTGCCAGCTCACCAGCACCTTCGGGAGGAGGCGGAAACACCATATATTTT. Amino acid sequence: CASSPAPSGGGGNTIYF.